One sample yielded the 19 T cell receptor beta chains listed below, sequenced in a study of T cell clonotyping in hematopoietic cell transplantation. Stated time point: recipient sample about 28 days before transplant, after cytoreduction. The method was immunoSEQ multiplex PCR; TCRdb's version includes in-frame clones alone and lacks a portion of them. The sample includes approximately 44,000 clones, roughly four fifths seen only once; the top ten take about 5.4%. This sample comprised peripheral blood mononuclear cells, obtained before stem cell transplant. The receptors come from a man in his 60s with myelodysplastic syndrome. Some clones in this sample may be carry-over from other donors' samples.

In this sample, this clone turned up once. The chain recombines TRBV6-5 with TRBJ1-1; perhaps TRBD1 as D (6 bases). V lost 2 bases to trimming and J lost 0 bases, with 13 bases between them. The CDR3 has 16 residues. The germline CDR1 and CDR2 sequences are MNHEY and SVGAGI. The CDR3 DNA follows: TGTGCCAGCAGTTACGGGCGGAACAGGGTGAACACTGAAGCTTTCTTT. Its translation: CASSYGRNRVNTEAFF.

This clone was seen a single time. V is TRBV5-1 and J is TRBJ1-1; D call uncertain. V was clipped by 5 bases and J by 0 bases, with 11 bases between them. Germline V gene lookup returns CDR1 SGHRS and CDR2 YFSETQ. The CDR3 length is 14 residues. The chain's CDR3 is CASSRGPMNTEAFF. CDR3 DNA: TGCGCCAGCAGTCGGGGTCCCATGAACACTGAAGCTTTCTTT.

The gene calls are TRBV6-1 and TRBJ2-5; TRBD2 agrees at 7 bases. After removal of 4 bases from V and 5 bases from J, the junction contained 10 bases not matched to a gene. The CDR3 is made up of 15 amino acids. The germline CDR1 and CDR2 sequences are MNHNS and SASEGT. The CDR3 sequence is CASSAGTTPGETQYF. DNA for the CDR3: TGTGCCAGCAGTGCCGGGACTACTCCCGGTGAGACCCAGTACTTC.

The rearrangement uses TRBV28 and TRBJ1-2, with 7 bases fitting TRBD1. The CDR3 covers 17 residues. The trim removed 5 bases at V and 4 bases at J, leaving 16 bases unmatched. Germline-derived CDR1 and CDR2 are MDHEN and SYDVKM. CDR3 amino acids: CASSQQRGTAEAYGYTF. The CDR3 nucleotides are TGTGCCAGCAGTCAACAACGAGGGACAGCCGAGGCCTATGGCTACACCTTC.

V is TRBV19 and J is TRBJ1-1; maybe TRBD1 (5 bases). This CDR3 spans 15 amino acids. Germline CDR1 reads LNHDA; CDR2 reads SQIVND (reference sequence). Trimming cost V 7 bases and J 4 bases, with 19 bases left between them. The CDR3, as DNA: TGTGCCAGTACCCCGGAGACAGTCACGTCCACTGAAGCTTTCTTT. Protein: CASTPETVTSTEAFF.

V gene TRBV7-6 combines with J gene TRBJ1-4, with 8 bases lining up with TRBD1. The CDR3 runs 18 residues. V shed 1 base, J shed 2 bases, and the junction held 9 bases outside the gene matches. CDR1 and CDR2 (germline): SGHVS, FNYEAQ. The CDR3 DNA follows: TGTGCCAGCAGCTTAGGTTCCAGGGGGCATGGGACTAATGAAAAACTGTTTTTT. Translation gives CASSLGSRGHGTNEKLFF.

The DNA for the CDR3 is TGTGCCAGCAGTGAACAGGGGGCCGGCTATGGCTACACCTTC. It specifies CASSEQGAGYGYTF. This chain uses TRBV6-1 with TRBJ1-2, with TRBD1 matching 8 bases. From germline, CDR1 is MNHNS and CDR2 SASEGT. The CDR3 totals 14 residues. Trimming at V came to 2 bases and at J to 4 bases, leaving 3 bases not matched to a gene.

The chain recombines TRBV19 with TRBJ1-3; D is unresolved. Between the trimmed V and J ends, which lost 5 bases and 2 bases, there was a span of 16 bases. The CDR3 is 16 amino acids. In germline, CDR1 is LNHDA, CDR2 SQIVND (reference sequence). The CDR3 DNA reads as TGTGCCAGTAGTCGCTCTATGTGGAGGACTGGAAACACCATATATTTT. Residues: CASSRSMWRTGNTIYF.

In DNA, the CDR3 is TGTGCCAGCAGTGAAGCCCCAGGAGGAACCATATATTTT. Translating it yields CASSEAPGGTIYF. The chain recombines TRBV2 with TRBJ1-3; D is uncertain. The germline V gene encodes CDR1 SNHLY and CDR2 FYNNEI. Trimming took 0 bases from V and 10 from J, leaving 10 bases between them. This CDR3 spans 13 amino acids.

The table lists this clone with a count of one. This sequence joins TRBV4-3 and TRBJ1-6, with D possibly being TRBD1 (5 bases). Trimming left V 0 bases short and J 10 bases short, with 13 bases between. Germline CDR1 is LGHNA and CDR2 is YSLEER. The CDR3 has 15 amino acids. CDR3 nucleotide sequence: TGCGCCAGCAGCCAAGAAGGAGGGGTTGGCTCACCCCTCCACTTT. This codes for CASSQEGGVGSPLHF.

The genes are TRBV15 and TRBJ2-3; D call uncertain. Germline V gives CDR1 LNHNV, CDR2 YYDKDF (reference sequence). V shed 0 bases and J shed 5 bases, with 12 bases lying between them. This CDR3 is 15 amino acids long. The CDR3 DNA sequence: TGTGCCACCAGCAGAGATCTCCCTTTCCGAGATACGCAGTATTTT. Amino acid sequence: CATSRDLPFRDTQYF.

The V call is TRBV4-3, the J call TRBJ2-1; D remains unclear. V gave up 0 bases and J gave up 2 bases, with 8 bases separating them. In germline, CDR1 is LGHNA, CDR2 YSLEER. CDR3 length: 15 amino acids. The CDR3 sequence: CASSQDRSTYNEQFF. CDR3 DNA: TGCGCCAGCAGCCAAGACAGGAGCACCTACAATGAGCAGTTCTTC.

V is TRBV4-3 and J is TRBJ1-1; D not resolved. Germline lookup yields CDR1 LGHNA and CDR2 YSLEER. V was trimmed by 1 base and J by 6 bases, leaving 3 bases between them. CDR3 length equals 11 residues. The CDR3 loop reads CASSQGPEAFF. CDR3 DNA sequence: TGCGCCAGCAGCCAAGGTCCTGAAGCTTTCTTT.

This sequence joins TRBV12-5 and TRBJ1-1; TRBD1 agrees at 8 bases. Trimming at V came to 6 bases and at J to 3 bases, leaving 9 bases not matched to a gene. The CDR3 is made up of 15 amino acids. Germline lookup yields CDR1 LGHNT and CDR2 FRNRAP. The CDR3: CASGPLAGGYTEAFF. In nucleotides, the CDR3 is TGTGCTAGTGGACCCCTGGCAGGGGGCTACACTGAAGCTTTCTTT.

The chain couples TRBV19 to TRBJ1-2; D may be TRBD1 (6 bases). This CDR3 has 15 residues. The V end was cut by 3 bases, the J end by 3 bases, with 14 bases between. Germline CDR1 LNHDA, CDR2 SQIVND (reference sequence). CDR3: CASSIHRDGDYGYTF. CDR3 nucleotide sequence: TGTGCCAGTAGTATCCACAGGGATGGGGACTATGGCTACACCTTC. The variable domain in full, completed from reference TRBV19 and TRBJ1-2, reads DGGITQSPKYLFRKEGQNVTLSCEQNLNHDAMYWYRQDPGQGLRLIYYSQIVNDFQKGDIAEGYSVSREKKESFPLTVTSAQKNPTAFYLCASSIHRDGDYGYTFGSGTRLTVV.

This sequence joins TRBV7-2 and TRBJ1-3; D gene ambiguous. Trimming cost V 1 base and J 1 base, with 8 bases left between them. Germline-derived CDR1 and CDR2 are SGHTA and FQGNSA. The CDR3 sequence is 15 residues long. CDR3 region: CASSLGSVSGNTIYF. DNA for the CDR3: TGTGCCAGCAGCTTAGGTTCGGTTTCTGGAAACACCATATATTTT.

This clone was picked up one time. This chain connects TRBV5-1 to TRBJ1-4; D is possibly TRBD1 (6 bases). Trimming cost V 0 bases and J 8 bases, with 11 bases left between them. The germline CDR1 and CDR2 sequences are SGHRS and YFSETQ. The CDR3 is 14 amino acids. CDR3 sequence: CASSLAAGEEKLFF. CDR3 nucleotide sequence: TGCGCCAGCAGCTTGGCGGCAGGGGAAGAAAAACTGTTTTTT.

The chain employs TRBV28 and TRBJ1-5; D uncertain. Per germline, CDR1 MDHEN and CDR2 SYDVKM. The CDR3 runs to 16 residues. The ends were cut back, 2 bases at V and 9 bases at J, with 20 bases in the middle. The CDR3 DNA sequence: TGTGCCAGCAGTTTAGGAGGCGTACCGGGGAGGAGGCCCCAGCATTTT. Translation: CASSLGGVPGRRPQHF.

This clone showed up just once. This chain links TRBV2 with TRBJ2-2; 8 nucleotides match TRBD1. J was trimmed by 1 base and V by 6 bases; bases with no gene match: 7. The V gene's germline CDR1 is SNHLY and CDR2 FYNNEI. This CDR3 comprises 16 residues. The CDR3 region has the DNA TGTGCCAGCAGCGGACAGGGTGTGCGGAACACCGGGGAGCTGTTTTTT. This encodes CASSGQGVRNTGELFF. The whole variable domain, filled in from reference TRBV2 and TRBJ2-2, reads EPEVTQTPSHQVTQMGQEVILRCVPISNHLYFYWYRQILGQKVEFLVSFYNNEISEKSEIFDDQFSVERPDGSNFTLKIRSTKLEDSAMYFCASSGQGVRNTGELFFGEGSRLTVL.